Described below is a single TCR beta chain sequence and its context. Its target is not known. Those who donated were healthy bone marrow donors. The sample belongs to a study of cytomegalovirus exposure and HLA in healthy donors. Germline CDR1 reads SGDLS; CDR2 reads YYNGEE. The CDR3 is 15 amino acids. Deletions cut 4 bases from V and 5 bases from J, with 16 bases between. The PCR employed 60 Vbeta primers together with 13 Jbeta primers. Profiled with immunoSEQ multiplex PCR; TCRdb holds only in-frame clones, not every one. The data show approximately 150,000 clones, around 80% seen once. Notes on the study in general: There were some public TCRs occurring in many donors, but most TCR sequences were rare. Common viral pathogens seemed, in a later analysis, to connect with several of the most significant clusters.

The rearrangement uses TRBV9 and TRBJ2-1; D is possibly TRBD2 (5 bases). The receptor was isolated from a female donor in good health and CMV-seronegative. The specimen sequenced was PBMCs. CDR3 sequence (DNA): TGTGCCAGCAGCCGCCGGGGAGATTGGAACAATGAGCAGTTCTTC. Translating it yields CASSRRGDWNNEQFF.